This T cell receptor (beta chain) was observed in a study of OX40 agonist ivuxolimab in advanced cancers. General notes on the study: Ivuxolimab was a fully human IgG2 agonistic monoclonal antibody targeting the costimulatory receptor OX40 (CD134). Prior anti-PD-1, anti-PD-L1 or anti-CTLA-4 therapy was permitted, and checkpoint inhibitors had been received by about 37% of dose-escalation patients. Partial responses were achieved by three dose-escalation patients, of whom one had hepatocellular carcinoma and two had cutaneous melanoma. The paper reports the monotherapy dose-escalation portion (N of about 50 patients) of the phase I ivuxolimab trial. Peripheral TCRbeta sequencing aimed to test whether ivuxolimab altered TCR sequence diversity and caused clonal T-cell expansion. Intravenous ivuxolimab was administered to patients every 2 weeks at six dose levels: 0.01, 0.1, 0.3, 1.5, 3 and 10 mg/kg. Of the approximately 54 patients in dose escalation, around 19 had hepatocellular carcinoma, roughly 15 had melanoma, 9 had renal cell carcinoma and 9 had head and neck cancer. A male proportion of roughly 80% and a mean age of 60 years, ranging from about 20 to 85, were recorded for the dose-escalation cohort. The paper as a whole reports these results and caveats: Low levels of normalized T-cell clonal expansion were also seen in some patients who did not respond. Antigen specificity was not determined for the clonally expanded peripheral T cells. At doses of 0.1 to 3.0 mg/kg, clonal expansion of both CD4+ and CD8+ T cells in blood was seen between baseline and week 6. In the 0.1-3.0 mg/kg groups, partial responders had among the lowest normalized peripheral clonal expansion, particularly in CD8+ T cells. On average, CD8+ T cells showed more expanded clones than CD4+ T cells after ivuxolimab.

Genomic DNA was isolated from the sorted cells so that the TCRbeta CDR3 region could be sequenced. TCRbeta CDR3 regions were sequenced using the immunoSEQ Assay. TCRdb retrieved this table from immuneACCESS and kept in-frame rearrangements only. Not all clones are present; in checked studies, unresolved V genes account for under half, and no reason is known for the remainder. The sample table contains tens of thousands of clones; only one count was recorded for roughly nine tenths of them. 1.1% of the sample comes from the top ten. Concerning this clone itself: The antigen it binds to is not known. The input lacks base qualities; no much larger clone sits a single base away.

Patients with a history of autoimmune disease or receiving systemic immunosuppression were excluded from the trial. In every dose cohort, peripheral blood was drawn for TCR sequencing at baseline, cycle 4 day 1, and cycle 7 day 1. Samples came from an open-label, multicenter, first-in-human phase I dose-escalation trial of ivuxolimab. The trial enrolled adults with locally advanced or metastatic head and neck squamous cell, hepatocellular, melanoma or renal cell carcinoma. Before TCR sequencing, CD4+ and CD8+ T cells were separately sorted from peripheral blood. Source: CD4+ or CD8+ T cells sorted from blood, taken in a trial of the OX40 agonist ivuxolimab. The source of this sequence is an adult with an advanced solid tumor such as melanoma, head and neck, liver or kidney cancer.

The CDR3 protein: CAWSVAYGNTDTQYF. At the DNA level, the sequence is TGTGCCTGGAGTGTGGCTTACGGAAACACAGATACGCAGTATTTT. This chain joins TRBV30 to TRBJ2-3, with the D gene not confidently named. From the cysteine up to the phenylalanine, the CDR3 has a length of 15 residues. Only the CDR3 region is kept as DNA, spanning 45 bases read in frame from base 1. The germline ends are 12 bases apart after V is trimmed by 0 bases and J by 2 bases. For CDR1 and CDR2, the germline V gene (reference sequence) lists GTSNPN and SVGIG. Supplemented by the reference TRBV30 and TRBJ2-3 proteins around the CDR3, the complete variable domain is SQTIHQWPATLVQPVGSPLSLECTVEGTSNPNLYWYRQAAGRGLQLLFYSVGIGQISSEVPQNLSASRPQDRQFILSSKKLLLSDSGFYLCAWSVAYGNTDTQYFGPGTRLTVL.